This record covers a single TCR beta chain. Germline CDR1 is SGHAT and CDR2 is FQNNGV. This CDR3 is 18 amino acids long. V shed 0 bases and J 4 bases; nucleotides not matched to a gene: 12. In the study's own analysis: Estimation of nucleated cell counts relied on the amplification of reference gene primers. Sequencing was performed with immunoSEQ multiplex PCR; in TCRdb, only in-frame clones are kept and a portion is missing. From that table come the V and J calls and clone size; the DNA was used to work out D and trimming. Here the sample spans fewer than 55,000 clones, around 86% being singletons. This record belongs to a study of blood T cell repertoires in COVID-19. Study details: The United States, Italy and Spain supplied acute and convalescent COVID-19 samples. The analysed material was cDNA or gDNA that came from T cells, B-cell-depleted T cells, or PBMCs.

The receptor was derived from a human donor with acute or convalescent COVID-19. The donor label of this sample is uncertain. The gene calls are TRBV11-2 and TRBJ2-5; 9 bases are shared with TRBD2. The sample consisted of peripheral blood. CDR3 in amino acids: CASSLDWLAGGWGETQYF. CDR3 DNA sequence: TGTGCCAGCAGCTTAGATTGGTTGGCGGGAGGGTGGGGAGAGACCCAGTACTTC.